These 25 T cell receptor beta chains were all obtained from the same sample, sequenced in a study of shared clonotypes between healthy human individuals. TCRdb keeps only in-frame clones here, not all; method: immunoSEQ multiplex PCR. The sample includes hundreds of thousands of clones, around three quarters seen only once; the top ten take around 12%. Sequencing was performed on PBMCs. Source of these receptors: a woman between 40 and 55 years old in good health. Some clones in this sample may be carry-over from other donors' samples.

This chain uses TRBV29-1 with TRBJ2-3, with D tentatively TRBD2 (7 bases). Looked up from germline, CDR1 is SQVTM and CDR2 is ANQGSEA. The V and J ends lost 4 bases and 2 bases respectively, with 19 bases between them. The length of the CDR3 is 16 residues. CDR3 region: CSVAGASGDLTDTQYF. The CDR3 region has the DNA TGCAGCGTTGCAGGGGCTAGCGGAGACCTCACAGATACGCAGTATTTT.

V is TRBV5-4 and J is TRBJ2-5, with TRBD2 as a possible D gene (5 bases). V was trimmed by 0 bases and J by 5 bases, leaving 14 bases between them. This CDR3 is 15 amino acids long. The germline V gene has CDR1 SGHNT and CDR2 YYREEE (reference sequence). In DNA, the CDR3 is TGTGCCAGCAGCTTGGGTGGAAGGGCGGGCGAGACCCAGTACTTC. Translation: CASSLGGRAGETQYF.

This chain joins TRBV4-1 and TRBJ2-7; D might be TRBD1 (5 bases). Germline CDR1 and CDR2: MGHRA and YSYEKL. There are 11 residues in the CDR3. V was clipped by 6 bases and J by 5 bases, with 8 bases between them. The CDR3 nucleotides read TGCGCCAGCAGTTCCAGGGACGAGCAGTACTTC. It yields the protein CASSSRDEQYF.

This clone appeared a few times. The chain joins TRBV2 to TRBJ2-4, with D uncertain. Germline CDR1 reads SNHLY; CDR2 reads FYNNEI. CDR3 size: 12 residues. Trimming pared 8 bases from V and 3 bases from J, leaving 8 bases between. The CDR3 spells CASENLKNIQYF. The CDR3 region has the DNA TGTGCCAGCGAAAACCTCAAAAACATTCAGTACTTC.

Regarding this clone: This probably arose from a read error, given a far larger clone one base away. Different DNA sequences within this sample yield the same CDR3. The CDR3 protein is CASSPQDSNTGELFF. The CDR3, as DNA: TGTGCTAGCAGCCCCCAGGACTCGAACACCGGGGAGCTGTTCTTT. The chain has TRBV7-7 and TRBJ2-2, with D perhaps TRBD2 (5 bases). Looked up from germline, CDR1 is SSHAT and CDR2 is FNYEAQ (reference sequence). The CDR3 has 15 amino acids.

The chain combines TRBV15 with TRBJ2-7, with D unresolved. CDR3 size: 16 residues. Germline CDR1 is LNHNV and CDR2 is YYDKDF (reference sequence). V was clipped by 0 bases and J by 5 bases, with 17 bases between them. CDR3 nucleotides: TGTGCCACCAGCAGAGATAGAGGCTTGGAAGGGAACGAGCAGTACTTC. Its protein is CATSRDRGLEGNEQYF.

This clone is a singleton in its sample. The chain carries TRBV11-3 and TRBJ1-5; D is ambiguous. V was trimmed by 4 bases and J by 0 bases, leaving 22 bases between them. CDR1 SGHNT and CDR2 YENEEA come from the germline V gene. The CDR3 has 19 amino acids. The CDR3 here is CASSCGRIGPLYSNQPQHF. The CDR3 coding sequence is TGTGCCAGCAGCTGCGGGCGGATCGGGCCCCTTTATAGCAATCAGCCCCAGCATTTT.

V usage is TRBV25-1 and J usage is TRBJ2-5; 10 bases agree with TRBD1. This CDR3 is 15 amino acids long. CDR1 is MGHDK, CDR2 SYGVNS, per germline. After removal of 6 bases from V and 5 bases from J, the junction contained 9 bases not matched to a gene. The CDR3 region is CASSVDRGLAETQYF. The CDR3 bases are TGTGCCAGCAGCGTCGACAGGGGGCTGGCCGAGACCCAGTACTTC. The variable domain in full, completed from reference TRBV25-1 and TRBJ2-5, reads EADIYQTPRYLVIGTGKKITLECSQTMGHDKMYWYQQDPGMELHLIHYSYGVNSTEKGDLSSESTVSRIRTEHFPLTLESARPSHTSQYLCASSVDRGLAETQYFGPGTRLLVL.

In its sample, this clone was seen once. The rearrangement joins TRBV7-2 to TRBJ2-1; D not resolved. The germline V gene has CDR1 SGHTA and CDR2 FQGNSA. The CDR3 length is 17 residues. Trimming removed 5 bases from V and 5 bases from J, with 22 bases in between. DNA of the CDR3: TGTGCCAGCAGCCCCGTTTTTGCGACAAATGGGCACAATGAGCAGTTCTTC. Encoded protein: CASSPVFATNGHNEQFF.

This clone was recorded at least ten times. The chain recombines TRBV7-8 with TRBJ2-7; TRBD2 agrees at 10 bases. The CDR3 has 18 residues. V dropped 2 bases and J dropped 11; count of bases not matched to a gene: 21. CDR1 SGHVS and CDR2 FQNEAQ come from the germline V gene. The CDR3 region has the DNA TGTGCCAGCAGCTTATTTTCTAGCGGGAGCCCCTGGGCGGGAGACAAGTACTTC. It encodes CASSLFSSGSPWAGDKYF. The full variable domain, rest sourced from reference TRBV7-8 and TRBJ2-7, is GAGVSQSPRYKVAKRGQDVALRCDPISGHVSLFWYQQALGQGPEFLTYFQNEAQLDKSGLPSDRFFAERPEGSVSTLKIQRTQQEDSAVYLCASSLFSSGSPWAGDKYFGPGTRLTVT.

Points on this clone: Different DNA sequences within this sample yield the same CDR3. This chain joins TRBV11-2 and TRBJ2-7; TRBD1 matches 7 bases. The V gene end was trimmed by 1 base and the J gene end by 5 bases; junction bases not matched to a gene: 2. Germline V gene lookup returns CDR1 SGHAT and CDR2 FQNNGV. The CDR3 contains 13 residues. CDR3 nucleotides: TGTGCCAGCAGCTTAGTACAGGGGAACGAGCAGTACTTC. Its protein is CASSLVQGNEQYF.

This sequence joins TRBV7-3 and TRBJ2-1; D tentatively fits TRBD1 or TRBD2 (5 bases each). Trimming removed 2 bases from V and 2 bases from J, with 10 bases in between. Germline V gene sequence: CDR1 SGHTA, CDR2 FQGTGA. The CDR3 is made up of 15 amino acids. The CDR3 bases are TGTGCCAGCAGCTTAGCCGGGACCCCCTACAATGAGCAGTTCTTC. It specifies CASSLAGTPYNEQFF.

The genes are TRBV2 and TRBJ2-4; tentative D call: TRBD2 (5 bases). The CDR3 covers 12 residues. Germline CDR1 reads SNHLY; CDR2 reads FYNNEI. The V gene lost 2 bases and the J gene lost 14 bases, with 13 bases spanning the gap. The DNA for the CDR3 is TGTGCCAGCAGTGAATACGCGGCGGGCAAGTACTTC. Residues: CASSEYAAGKYF. Full variable domain (missing parts from reference TRBV2 and TRBJ2-4): EPEVTQTPSHQVTQMGQEVILRCVPISNHLYFYWYRQILGQKVEFLVSFYNNEISEKSEIFDDQFSVERPDGSNFTLKIRSTKLEDSAMYFCASSEYAAGKYFGAGTRLSVL.

The chain carries TRBV30 and TRBJ2-7; 7 bases align to TRBD1. From germline, CDR1 is GTSNPN and CDR2 SVGIG (reference sequence). V lost 3 bases and J lost 2; bases outside the gene matches: 7. CDR3 length equals 14 residues. The CDR3 loop reads CAWRVPGTAYEQYF. The CDR3 bases are TGTGCCTGGAGAGTACCCGGGACAGCCTACGAGCAGTACTTC.

V usage is TRBV6-1 and J usage is TRBJ1-4, with D uncertain. CDR3 size: 17 residues. Per germline, CDR1 MNHNS and CDR2 SASEGT. V dropped 3 bases and J dropped 0 bases, with 14 bases sitting between them. The CDR3 nucleotides read TGTGCCAGCAGTGAGGATGACGAGACTGCAACTAATGAAAAACTGTTTTTT. Translated, it gives CASSEDDETATNEKLFF.

This clone showed up many times. V is TRBV5-1 and J is TRBJ2-7; 7 nucleotides align to TRBD2. V shed 0 bases and J 4 bases; nucleotides not matched to a gene: 7. Germline V gene data show CDR1 as SGHRS and CDR2 as YFSETQ. The CDR3 has 15 residues. The DNA of the CDR3 is TGCGCCAGCAGCTTGGGACCTAGCGGTATGTACGAGCAGTACTTC. Its translation: CASSLGPSGMYEQYF.

The chain is built from TRBV19 and TRBJ1-5; tentative D call: TRBD1 (6 bases). Trimming left V 4 bases short and J 2 bases short, with 6 bases between. The CDR3 totals 13 residues. From germline, CDR1 is LNHDA and CDR2 SQIVND (reference sequence). The CDR3 protein is CASSNRGNQPQHF. The CDR3 DNA reads as TGTGCCAGTAGTAACAGGGGCAATCAGCCCCAGCATTTT.

The rearrangement links TRBV5-4 to TRBJ2-7; TRBD2 matches at 8 bases. This CDR3 contains 14 residues. CDR1 and CDR2 (germline): SGHNT, YYREEE (reference sequence). The V gene end was trimmed by 3 bases and the J gene end by 7 bases; junction bases not matched to a gene: 9. CDR3 nucleotide sequence: TGTGCCAGCAGCTGGGGAACCCCGGGGGGGGAGCAGTACTTC. Protein product: CASSWGTPGGEQYF.

This clone was picked up one time. J is TRBJ2-2 and V is TRBV2; 7 bases line up with TRBD2. J gave up 5 bases and V 7 bases, and 10 bases lay outside the gene matches. The germline V gene encodes CDR1 SNHLY and CDR2 FYNNEI. This CDR3 has 15 amino acids. CDR3 sequence reads: CASIGEGTGTGELFF. The CDR3 DNA reads as TGTGCCAGCATAGGGGAGGGAACGGGGACCGGGGAGCTGTTTTTT.

This chain joins TRBV28 and TRBJ1-2; possible D gene TRBD1, 6 bases. The CDR3 spans 14 residues. Trimming cost V 5 bases and J 1 base, with 11 bases left between them. CDR1 and CDR2 from the germline V gene are MDHEN and SYDVKM. CDR3 nucleotides: TGTGCCAGCAGTCTATCAGGGGTTAACTATGGCTACACCTTC. It codes for CASSLSGVNYGYTF.

V is TRBV5-4 and J is TRBJ2-1; 8 bases match TRBD2. V was clipped by 4 bases and J by 7 bases; unmatched bases: 10. Germline V gene sequence: CDR1 SGHNT, CDR2 YYREEE (reference sequence). The CDR3 loop spans 15 amino acids. The CDR3 reads CASSPTGTRMNEQFF. DNA of the CDR3: TGTGCCAGCAGCCCTACCGGGACTAGGATGAATGAGCAGTTCTTC.

The chain uses TRBV27 and TRBJ2-5; 12 nucleotides line up with TRBD2. Germline assignment: CDR1 MNHEY and CDR2 SMNVEV (reference sequence). V lost 4 bases to trimming and J lost 3 bases; unmatched junction nucleotides: 12. The CDR3 consists of 18 residues. CDR3 coding DNA: TGTGCCAGCAGTTCGGTGGGTAGACTAGCGGGAGTGGAAGAGACCCAGTACTTC. This gives the protein CASSSVGRLAGVEETQYF.

The chain links TRBV6-4 to TRBJ2-2, with D possibly being TRBD1 (6 bases). This CDR3 has 17 amino acids. Germline loops: CDR1 MRHNA, CDR2 SNTAGT. The V gene lost 7 bases and the J gene lost 0 bases, with 18 bases spanning the gap. The chain's CDR3 is CASMSGQGLANTGELFF. DNA of the CDR3: TGTGCCAGCATGTCAGGTCAGGGGCTGGCGAACACCGGGGAGCTGTTTTTT.

There are many counts of this clone. The chain joins TRBV5-6 to TRBJ2-1, with 10 bases lining up with TRBD2. CDR1 is SGHDT, CDR2 YYEEEE, per germline. The CDR3 covers 18 residues. V shed 1 base and J 13 bases; nucleotides not matched to a gene: 20. Written as DNA, the CDR3 is TGTGCCAGCAGCTTGCCCGCCCTGGGTAGCGGGAGGCCGGCAGTTCAGTTCTTC. Protein sequence: CASSLPALGSGRPAVQFF.

This clone was detected many times. At the DNA level, this CDR3 is encoded by other sequences in the same sample as well. The chain has TRBV30 and TRBJ1-5, with no clear D. This CDR3 comprises 12 residues. CDR1 is GTSNPN and CDR2 is SVGIG in the germline V gene (reference sequence). Trimming took 3 bases from V and 1 from J, leaving 4 bases between them. CDR3 residues: CAWSGSNQPQHF. CDR3 nucleotides: TGTGCCTGGAGCGGAAGCAATCAGCCCCAGCATTTT.